This T cell receptor beta chain derives from a study of cytomegalovirus exposure and HLA in healthy donors. Primers included in the PCR were 60 Vbeta and 13 Jbeta primers. Sequencing was performed with immunoSEQ multiplex PCR; in TCRdb, only in-frame clones are kept and a portion is missing. The sample lists approximately 74,000 clones, about 60% occurring once. This clone was seen a handful of times. Sequenced material: PBMCs. The clonotype comes from a young man in good health and CMV-seropositive.

CDR3 DNA sequence: TGTGCCTGGGACAGGGAGGCCGTGGGCGAGCAGTACTTC. Translating it yields CAWDREAVGEQYF. The genes are TRBV30 and TRBJ2-7; D may be TRBD1 (7 bases). Germline CDR1 reads GTSNPN; CDR2 reads SVGIG (reference sequence). The CDR3 spans 13 residues. V gave up 5 bases and J gave up 6 bases, with 17 bases separating them.